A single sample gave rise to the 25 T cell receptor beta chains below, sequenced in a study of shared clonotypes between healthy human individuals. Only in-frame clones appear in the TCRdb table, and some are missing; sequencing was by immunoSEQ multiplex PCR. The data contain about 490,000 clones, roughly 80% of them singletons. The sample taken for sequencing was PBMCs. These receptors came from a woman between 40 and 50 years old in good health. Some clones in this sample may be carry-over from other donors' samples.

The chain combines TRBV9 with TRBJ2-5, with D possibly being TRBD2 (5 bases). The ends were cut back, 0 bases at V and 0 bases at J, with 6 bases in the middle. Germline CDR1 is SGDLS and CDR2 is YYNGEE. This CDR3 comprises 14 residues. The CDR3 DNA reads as TGTGCCAGCAGCGTAGGGACTTACCAAGAGACCCAGTACTTC. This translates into CASSVGTYQETQYF.

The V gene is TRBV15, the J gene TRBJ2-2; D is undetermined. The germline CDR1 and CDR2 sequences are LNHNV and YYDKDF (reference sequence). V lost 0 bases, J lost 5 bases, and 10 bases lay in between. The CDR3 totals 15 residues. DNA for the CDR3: TGTGCCACCAGCAGAGATATTGGTGGTACCGGGGAGCTGTTTTTT. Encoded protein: CATSRDIGGTGELFF. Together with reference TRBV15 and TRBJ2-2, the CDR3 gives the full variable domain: DAMVIQNPRYQVTQFGKPVTLSCSQTLNHNVMYWYQQKSSQAPKLLFHYYDKDFNNEADTPDNFQSRRPNTSFCFLDIRSPGLGDTAMYLCATSRDIGGTGELFFGEGSRLTVL.

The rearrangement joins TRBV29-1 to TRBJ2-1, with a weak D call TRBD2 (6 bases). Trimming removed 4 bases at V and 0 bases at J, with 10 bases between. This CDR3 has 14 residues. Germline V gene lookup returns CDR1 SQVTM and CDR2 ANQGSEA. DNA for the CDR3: TGCAGCGTTGGGAGTAGCGGCTCCTACAATGAGCAGTTCTTC. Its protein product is CSVGSSGSYNEQFF.

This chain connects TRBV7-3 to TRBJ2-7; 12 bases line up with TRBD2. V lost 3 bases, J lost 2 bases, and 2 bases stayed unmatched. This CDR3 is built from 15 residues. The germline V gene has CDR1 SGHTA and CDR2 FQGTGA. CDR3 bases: TGTGCCAGCAGCTTCGGACTAGCGGGACCCTACGAGCAGTACTTC. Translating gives CASSFGLAGPYEQYF.

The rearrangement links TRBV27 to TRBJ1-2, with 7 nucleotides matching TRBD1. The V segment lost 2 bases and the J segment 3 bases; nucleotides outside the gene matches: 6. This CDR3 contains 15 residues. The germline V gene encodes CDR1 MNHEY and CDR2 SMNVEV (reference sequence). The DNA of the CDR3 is TGTGCCAGCAGTTTAGGCATACAGGGGTACTATGGCTACACCTTC. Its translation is CASSLGIQGYYGYTF.

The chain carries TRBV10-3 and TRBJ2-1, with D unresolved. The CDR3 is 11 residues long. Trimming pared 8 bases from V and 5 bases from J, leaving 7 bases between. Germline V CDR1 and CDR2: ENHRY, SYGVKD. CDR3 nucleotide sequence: TGTGCCATCGGTGCGAACAATGAGCAGTTCTTC. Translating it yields CAIGANNEQFF.

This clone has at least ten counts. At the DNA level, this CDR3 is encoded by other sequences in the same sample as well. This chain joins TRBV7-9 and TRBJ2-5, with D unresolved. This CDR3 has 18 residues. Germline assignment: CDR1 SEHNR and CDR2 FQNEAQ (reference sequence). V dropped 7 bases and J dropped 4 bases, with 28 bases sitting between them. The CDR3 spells CASTTPGTAKGPGETQYF. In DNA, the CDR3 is TGTGCCAGCACCACCCCAGGAACTGCGAAGGGCCCTGGAGAGACCCAGTACTTC. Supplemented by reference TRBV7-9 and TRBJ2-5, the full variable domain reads DTGVSQNPRHKITKRGQNVTFRCDPISEHNRLYWYRQTLGQGPEFLTYFQNEAQLEKSRLLSDRFSAERPKGSFSTLEIQRTEQGDSAMYLCASTTPGTAKGPGETQYFGPGTRLLVL.

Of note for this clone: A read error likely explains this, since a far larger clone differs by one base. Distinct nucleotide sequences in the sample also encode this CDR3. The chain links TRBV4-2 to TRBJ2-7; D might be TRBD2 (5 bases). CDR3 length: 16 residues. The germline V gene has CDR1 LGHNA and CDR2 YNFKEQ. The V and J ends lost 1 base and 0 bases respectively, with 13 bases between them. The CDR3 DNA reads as TGTGCCAGCAGCCAAGGTTCAAGCGGTAGCTCCTACGAGCAGTACTTC. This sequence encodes CASSQGSSGSSYEQYF.

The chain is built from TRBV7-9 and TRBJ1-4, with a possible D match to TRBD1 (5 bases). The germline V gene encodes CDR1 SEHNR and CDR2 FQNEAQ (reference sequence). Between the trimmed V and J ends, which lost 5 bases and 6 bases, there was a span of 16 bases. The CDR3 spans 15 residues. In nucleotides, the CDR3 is TGTGCCAGCAGCGAAACAGGCTCCAGTGATGAAAAACTGTTTTTT. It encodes CASSETGSSDEKLFF.

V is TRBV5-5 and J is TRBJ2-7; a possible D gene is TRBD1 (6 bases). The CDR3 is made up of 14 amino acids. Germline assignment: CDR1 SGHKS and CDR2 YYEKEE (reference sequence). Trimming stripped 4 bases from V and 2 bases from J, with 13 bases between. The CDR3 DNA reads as TGTGCCAGCAGCCGCAGGGACACAACCTACGAGCAGTACTTC. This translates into CASSRRDTTYEQYF.

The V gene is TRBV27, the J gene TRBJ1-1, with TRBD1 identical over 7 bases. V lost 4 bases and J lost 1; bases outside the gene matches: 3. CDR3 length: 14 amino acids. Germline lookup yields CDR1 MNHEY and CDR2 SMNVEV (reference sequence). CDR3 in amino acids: CASSSRTGNTEAFF. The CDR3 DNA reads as TGTGCCAGCAGTTCTAGGACAGGGAACACTGAAGCTTTCTTT.

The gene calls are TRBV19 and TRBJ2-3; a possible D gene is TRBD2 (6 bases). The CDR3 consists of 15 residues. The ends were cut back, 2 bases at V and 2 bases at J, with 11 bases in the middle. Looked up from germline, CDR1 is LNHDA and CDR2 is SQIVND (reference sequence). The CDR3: CASSIQAGITDTQYF. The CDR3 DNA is TGTGCCAGTAGTATACAGGCGGGAATCACAGATACGCAGTATTTT.

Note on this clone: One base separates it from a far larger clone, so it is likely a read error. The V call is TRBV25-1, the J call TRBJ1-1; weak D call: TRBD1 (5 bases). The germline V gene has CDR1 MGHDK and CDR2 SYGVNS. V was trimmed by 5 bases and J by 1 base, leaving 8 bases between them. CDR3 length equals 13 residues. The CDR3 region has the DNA TGTGCCAGCAGTCCCAGGGAGAACACTGAAGCTTTCTTT. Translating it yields CASSPRENTEAFF.

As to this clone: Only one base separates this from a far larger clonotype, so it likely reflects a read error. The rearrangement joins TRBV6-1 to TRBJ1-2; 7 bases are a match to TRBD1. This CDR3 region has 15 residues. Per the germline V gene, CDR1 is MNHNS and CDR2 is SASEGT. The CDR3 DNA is TGTTCCAGCAGAACTTTTTTCTGGGACAGCTATGGCTACACCTTC. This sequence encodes CSSRTFFWDSYGYTF.

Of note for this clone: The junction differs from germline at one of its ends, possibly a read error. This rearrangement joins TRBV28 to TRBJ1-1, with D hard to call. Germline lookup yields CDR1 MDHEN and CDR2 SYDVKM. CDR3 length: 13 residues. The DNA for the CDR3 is TGTGCCAGCACTTTATGGGAGGGCACTGAAGCTTTCTTT. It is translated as CASTLWEGTEAFF. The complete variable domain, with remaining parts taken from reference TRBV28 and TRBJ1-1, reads DVKVTQSSRYLVKRTGEKVFLECVQDMDHENMFWYRQDPGLGLRLIYFSYDVKMKEKGDIPEGYSVSREKKERFSLILESASTNQTSMYLCASTLWEGTEAFFGQGTRLTVV.

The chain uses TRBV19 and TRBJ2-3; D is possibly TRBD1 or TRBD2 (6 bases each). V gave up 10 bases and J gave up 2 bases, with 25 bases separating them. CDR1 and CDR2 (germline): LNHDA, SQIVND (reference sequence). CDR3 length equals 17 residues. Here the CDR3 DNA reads TGTGCCATTCAACCCCGGCCAGGGGAGGTTCACACAGATACGCAGTATTTT. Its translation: CAIQPRPGEVHTDTQYF.

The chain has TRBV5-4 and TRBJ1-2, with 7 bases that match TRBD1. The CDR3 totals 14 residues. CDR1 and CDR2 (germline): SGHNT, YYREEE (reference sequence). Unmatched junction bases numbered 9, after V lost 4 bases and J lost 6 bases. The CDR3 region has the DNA TGTGCCAGCAGCAACCTACAGGGGAGGAATGGCTACACCTTC. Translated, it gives CASSNLQGRNGYTF.

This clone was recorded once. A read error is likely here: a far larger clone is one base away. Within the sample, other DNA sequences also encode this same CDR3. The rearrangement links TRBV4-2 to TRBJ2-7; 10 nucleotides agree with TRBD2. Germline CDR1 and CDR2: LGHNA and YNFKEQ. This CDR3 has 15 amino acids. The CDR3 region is CASSLEAGGPYEQYF. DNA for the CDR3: TGTGCTAGCAGCTTAGAAGCGGGAGGGCCGTACGAGCAGTACTTC.

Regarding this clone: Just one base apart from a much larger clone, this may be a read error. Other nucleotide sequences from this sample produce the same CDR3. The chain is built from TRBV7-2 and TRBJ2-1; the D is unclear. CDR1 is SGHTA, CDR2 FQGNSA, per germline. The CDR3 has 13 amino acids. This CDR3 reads CASSLRSNNEQFF. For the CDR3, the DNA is TGCGCCAGCAGCTTAAGGTCTAACAATGAGCAGTTCTTC.

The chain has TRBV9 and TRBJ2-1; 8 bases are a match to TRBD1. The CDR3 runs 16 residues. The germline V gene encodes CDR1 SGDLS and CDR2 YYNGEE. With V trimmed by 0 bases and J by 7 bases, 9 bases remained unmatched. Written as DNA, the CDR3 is TGTGCCAGCAGCGTAGACCCAGGGGGCGCCGGGAATGAGCAGTTCTTC. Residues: CASSVDPGGAGNEQFF.

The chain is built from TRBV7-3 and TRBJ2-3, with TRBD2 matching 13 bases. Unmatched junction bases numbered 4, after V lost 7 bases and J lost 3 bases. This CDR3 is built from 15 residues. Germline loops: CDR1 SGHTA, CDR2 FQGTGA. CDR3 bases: TGTGCCAGCACCCCGGGACTAGCGGGGACAGATACGCAGTATTTT. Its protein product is CASTPGLAGTDTQYF.

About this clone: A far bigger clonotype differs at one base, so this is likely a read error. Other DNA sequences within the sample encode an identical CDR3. The CDR3 DNA follows: TGTGCCAGCAGTGTTTCATCCGGGGGCACGGATACGCAGTATTTT. Residues: CASSVSSGGTDTQYF. The chain employs TRBV6-4 and TRBJ2-3; D is perhaps TRBD1 or TRBD2 (6 bases each). The CDR3 sequence is 15 residues long. Looked up from germline, CDR1 is MRHNA and CDR2 is SNTAGT.

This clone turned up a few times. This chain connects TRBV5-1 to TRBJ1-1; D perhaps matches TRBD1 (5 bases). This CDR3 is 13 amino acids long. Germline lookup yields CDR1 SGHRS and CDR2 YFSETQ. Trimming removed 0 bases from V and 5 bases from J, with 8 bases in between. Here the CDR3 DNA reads TGCGCCAGCAGCTTGGGACAGAAAACTGAAGCTTTCTTT. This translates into CASSLGQKTEAFF.

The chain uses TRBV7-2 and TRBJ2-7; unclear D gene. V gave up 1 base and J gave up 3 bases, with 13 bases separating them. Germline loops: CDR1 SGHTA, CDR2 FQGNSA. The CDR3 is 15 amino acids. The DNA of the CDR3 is TGTGCCAGCAGCTTAGAAGGGATAAAGGGCTACGAGCAGTACTTC. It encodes CASSLEGIKGYEQYF.

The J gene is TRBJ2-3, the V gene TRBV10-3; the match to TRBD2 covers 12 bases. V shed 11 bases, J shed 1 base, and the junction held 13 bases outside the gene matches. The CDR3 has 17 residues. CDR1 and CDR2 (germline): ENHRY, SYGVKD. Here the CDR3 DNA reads TGTGCCTCGGGACCGCTAGCGGGAGGGCCGGGCACAGATACGCAGTATTTT. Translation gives CASGPLAGGPGTDTQYF.